This TCR beta chain is drawn from a study of glioma-infiltrating T cells after dendritic cell vaccination. The immunoSEQ assay amplified TCRB CDR3 from up to about 2 ug DNA. Clones were sequenced by immunoSEQ multiplex PCR, and TCRdb holds only the in-frame ones, with some missing. Altogether tens of thousands of clones are present, approximately 75% being singletons, with the ten largest covering 2% to 2.5%. There are 11 residues in the CDR3. CDR1 and CDR2 from the germline V gene are MNHNS and SASEGT. V lost 6 bases and J 8 bases, leaving 8 bases between the germline ends. The time point was: after dendritic cell vaccination, including at tumor progression/relapse. Selection required adequate fresh-frozen tumor tissue plus more than two years' survival data. All glioblastoma patients lacked an isocitrate dehydrogenase mutation.

This specimen consisted of blood, obtained after dendritic cell vaccination. This chain links TRBV6-1 with TRBJ1-3; D call uncertain. The TCR was taken from a human donor with glioblastoma. The CDR3 is CASRGPDTIYF. CDR3 bases: TGTGCCAGCAGGGGCCCTGACACCATATATTTT.